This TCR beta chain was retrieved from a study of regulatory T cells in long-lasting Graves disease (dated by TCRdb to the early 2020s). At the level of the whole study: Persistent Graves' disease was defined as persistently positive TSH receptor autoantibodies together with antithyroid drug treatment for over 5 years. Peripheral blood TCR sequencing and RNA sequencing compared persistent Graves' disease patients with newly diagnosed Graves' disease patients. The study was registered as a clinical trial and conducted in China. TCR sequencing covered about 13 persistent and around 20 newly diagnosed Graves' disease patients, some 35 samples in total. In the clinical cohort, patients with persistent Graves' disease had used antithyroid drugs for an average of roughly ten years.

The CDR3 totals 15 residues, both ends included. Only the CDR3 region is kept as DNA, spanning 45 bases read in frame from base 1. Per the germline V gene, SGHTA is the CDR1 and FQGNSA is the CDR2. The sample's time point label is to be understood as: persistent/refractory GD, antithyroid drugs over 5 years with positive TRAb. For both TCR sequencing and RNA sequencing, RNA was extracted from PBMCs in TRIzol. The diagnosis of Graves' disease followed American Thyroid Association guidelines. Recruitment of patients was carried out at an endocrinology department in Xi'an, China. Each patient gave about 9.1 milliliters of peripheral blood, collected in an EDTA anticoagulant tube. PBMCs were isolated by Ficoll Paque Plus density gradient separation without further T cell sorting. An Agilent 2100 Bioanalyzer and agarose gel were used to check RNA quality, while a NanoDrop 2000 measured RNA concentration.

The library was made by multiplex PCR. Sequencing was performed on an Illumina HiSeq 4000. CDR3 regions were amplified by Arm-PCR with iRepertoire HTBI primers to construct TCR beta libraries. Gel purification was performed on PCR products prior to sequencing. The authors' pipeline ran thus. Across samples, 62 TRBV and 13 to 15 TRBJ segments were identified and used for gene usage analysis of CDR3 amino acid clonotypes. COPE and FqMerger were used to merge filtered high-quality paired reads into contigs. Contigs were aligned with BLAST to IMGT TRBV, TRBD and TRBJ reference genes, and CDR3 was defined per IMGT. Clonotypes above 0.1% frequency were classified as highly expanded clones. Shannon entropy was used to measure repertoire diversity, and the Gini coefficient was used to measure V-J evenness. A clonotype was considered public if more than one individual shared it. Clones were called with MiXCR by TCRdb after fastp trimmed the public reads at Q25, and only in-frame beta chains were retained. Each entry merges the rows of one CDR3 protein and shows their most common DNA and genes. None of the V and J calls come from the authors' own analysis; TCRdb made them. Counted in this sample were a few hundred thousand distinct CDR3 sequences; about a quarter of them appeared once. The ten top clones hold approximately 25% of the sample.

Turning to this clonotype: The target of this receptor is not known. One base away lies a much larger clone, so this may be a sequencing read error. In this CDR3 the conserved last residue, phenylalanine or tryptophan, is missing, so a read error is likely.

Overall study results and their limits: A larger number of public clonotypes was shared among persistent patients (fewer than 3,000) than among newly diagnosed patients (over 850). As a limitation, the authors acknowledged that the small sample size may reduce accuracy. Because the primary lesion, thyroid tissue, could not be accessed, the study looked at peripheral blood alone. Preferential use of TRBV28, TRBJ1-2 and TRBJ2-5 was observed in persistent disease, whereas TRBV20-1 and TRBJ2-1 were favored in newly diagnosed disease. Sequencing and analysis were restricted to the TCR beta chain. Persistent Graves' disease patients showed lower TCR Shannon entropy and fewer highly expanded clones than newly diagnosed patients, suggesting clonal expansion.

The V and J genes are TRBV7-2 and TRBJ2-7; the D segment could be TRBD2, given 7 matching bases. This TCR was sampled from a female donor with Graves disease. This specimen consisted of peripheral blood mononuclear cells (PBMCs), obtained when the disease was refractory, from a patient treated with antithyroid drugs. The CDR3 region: CASSGGGGSSYEQYL. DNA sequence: TGCGCCAGCAGCGGAGGGGGAGGGAGCTCCTACGAGCAGTACCTC.